The clone carrying this T cell receptor (beta chain) has only a few counts. Antigen specificity is unknown. TCRdb used MiXCR to reprocess the PCR reads, holding one entry per CDR3 protein. The profile covers roughly 30,000 distinct CDR3 sequences, with around 49% appearing a single time and roughly 5% taken by the ten largest. The data belong to a study of vaccination and CD4 T cells after COVID-19. Study-wide context: Median time from COVID diagnosis to post-COVID sampling was approximately 3.5 months (35 to 161).

Regarding the study as a whole: It was observed that, in convalescent patients, a median about 90% of reactive clones arose only post-vaccination.

Time point given: late sampling 161 to 241 days after vaccination in a few convalescent patients. This TCR was recovered from a human donor who had recovered from COVID-19. The specimen was CD4+ T cells from blood, collected about 7 months after SARS-CoV-2 vaccination.

CDR3 coding DNA: TGTGCCACAACACAGTACAATGAGCAGTTCTTC. Translated, it gives CATTQYNEQFF. The rearrangement links TRBV10-3 to TRBJ2-1; D is unclear. CDR1 and CDR2 from the germline V gene are ENHRY and SYGVKD. Trimming stripped 10 bases from V and 4 bases from J, with 8 bases between. The CDR3 is made up of 11 amino acids.